What follows describes a single T cell receptor beta chain. In its sample, this clone was seen once. There is no known antigen for this receptor. No much larger clonotype is one base removed from it; base qualities were not supplied. The data originate from a study of cytomegalovirus exposure and HLA in healthy donors (dated by TCRdb to between 2016 and 2019). In terms of the full investigation: An earlier analysis of 550 to 700 of the donors reported 250 to 350 Gb of sequence data and 100 million to 130 million unique TCR beta sequences from about 179 million T cells. Approximately 300 gigabases of sequencing data and tens of millions of unique TCR sequences were included in an early release covering several hundred HLA-typed donors. Of the 300 to 500 genotyped donors, approximately 81% were placed in the genetic ancestry cluster associated with self-reported Caucasian donors. The study aimed to test whether signatures of past pathogen exposure could be identified by cataloging public T cell receptors. The study used immunosequencing to profile the T cell repertoires of several hundred subjects and linked those repertoires to cytomegalovirus serostatus. Along with the roughly 670-subject first cohort, a separate validation cohort of more than 90 different subjects was used. To predict cytomegalovirus infection status, the study brought together high-throughput TCR immunosequencing, statistical association of individual TCRs with disease status, and machine learning. In a later analysis, previously published TCR beta repertoires from 670 or so donors were re-analyzed and high-resolution HLA genotyping was added so that TCR occurrence patterns could be studied. In the later analysis, no new phenotypic data were used to find candidate immune exposures; instead, reliance was placed on TCR beta sequences and their occurrence across donors. An earlier analysis of approximately 640 of the donors applied high-throughput TCR beta sequencing to assess whether each TCR beta V gene segment acted as functional or pseudogenic. Donor age, sex, ethnicity and CMV serostatus were compiled alongside the repertoire data. Genome-wide SNP genotypes for about 55% of the 666 donors were used in a later genetic analysis, which treated that subset as a discovery cohort. All discovery cohort repertoires had been generated on a single sequencing platform. HLA typing included class I and class II loci at four-digit resolution. The number of typed donors differed by locus: about 620-640 for A, B, C, DRB1 and DQB1; some 500 for DQA1; over 600 for DPA1; and roughly 450 for DPB1. About five DR-DQ haplotypes were handled as single units for association and clustering because linkage in the cohort was strong. Across approximately 420 genotyped donors of the cohort, an average of 235,054 unique TCR beta nucleotide sequences per donor were sequenced, and roughly a sixth of those sequences were non-productive.

CDR1 SGHNT and CDR2 YYREEE are derived from the germline V gene (reference sequence). V drops 4 bases and J drops 2 bases, leaving 22 bases in between. The CDR3 starts with the cysteine, ends with the phenylalanine, and has 18 residues. Only the CDR3 portion is preserved as DNA: 54 bases, with reading frame beginning at the first base. Library prep was done by the immunoSEQ multiplex PCR assay. For the multiplex PCR, a mixture combining 60 forward primers for TCR Vbeta segments and 13 reverse primers for TCR Jbeta segments was used. The CDR3 region of rearranged TCR beta genes was amplified from genomic DNA by a multiplex PCR assay. On the Illumina HiSeq System, the amplified TCR beta libraries were sequenced as 87-base-pair reads. As for the authors' bioinformatics: A later analysis tallied 80 million to 95 million unique TCR beta chains across the 650 to 750 repertoires, and roughly 11 million of those chains were shared by two or more donors. Raw reads were error-corrected and collapsed into unique sequences with a nearest-neighbor algorithm that merged closely related sequences to remove PCR and sequencing errors. V, D and J gene segments were assigned by aligning CDR3 sequences to IMGT reference sequences. For a sequence to be retained, a match of at least six nucleotides to both a V gene segment and a J gene segment was required. Rearrangements were classified as productive when the CDR3 lacked stop codons and remained in frame with V and J, and all other rearrangements were classified as non-productive. Following IMGT convention, CDR3 was defined as the stretch from the second conserved V-encoded cysteine to the conserved J-encoded phenylalanine. In an earlier analysis of more than 550 of the donors, sequences lacking an unambiguous match to a single V gene segment were excluded. In an earlier analysis of approximately 500 of the donors, a V segment was called functional when productive rearrangements were above 56.7%, and segregating when the standard deviation between donors exceeded 5%. A statistical classification framework was built for diagnosing cytomegalovirus status from the catalog of TCR beta chain sequences. In a later analysis, TCR nucleotide sequences were compared against IMGT/GENE-DB human TR gene sequences so that V and J genes could be assigned. The TCRdist pipeline was used in a later analysis to assign CDR3 sequences and most-parsimonious VDJ recombination scenarios. A later analysis defined each TCR beta chain by its CDR3 amino acid sequence plus V-gene family, and excluded reads lacking a unique V-gene family. A later analysis removed roughly 590 highly shared, low-generation-probability nucleotide sequences to deal with suspected cross-contamination and a sequencing artifact. A later analysis calculated a clonal expansion index for each public chain from normalized within-repertoire ranks of inferred template counts. Generation probabilities in a later analysis came from a VDJ recombination model fitted to out-of-frame rearrangements, and those results were checked against IGoR. In a later analysis, hypergeometric tests were used to score TCR-TCR, TCR-HLA and TCR-CMV co-occurrence, with a repertoire-size bias correction applied to TCR pairs. A later analysis estimated false discovery rates by permuting HLA or CMV assignments 20 times. A later analysis grouped co-occurring TCRs with DBSCAN, adding TCRdist sequence similarity when clustering within HLA-allele-positive subsets. For co-occurrence clustering, repertoires with fewer than 30,000 or more than 120,000 public chains were excluded, along with about five repertoires with anomalous nucleotide sharing. TCRdb took this table from immuneACCESS and kept in-frame rearrangements with V and J called. Such tables lack part of the clones; where checked against another copy, unresolved V genes explain under half of the gap, and the rest is unexplained. V and J calls and clone size are as listed in that table; D and trimming were resolved from the DNA. Within this sample are approximately 170,000 clones, with around 68% of them counted one time only. Jointly, the top ten make up approximately 1.5% of the sample.

Study-wide conclusions, independent of this receptor: The cohort was sequenced for TCR beta chains only, and without alpha or paired-chain data the features that could be detected were limited. Specific HLA alleles were associated with roughly 17,000 TCR beta sequences at a false discovery rate of 0.05 in a later analysis. The study listed 170 or so TCR beta chains as associated with cytomegalovirus. Broadly in line with IMGT annotations, most TCR beta V segments showed up in productive rearrangements about 87% or about 30% of the time in an earlier analysis of 587 of the donors. Cytomegalovirus status was reported to be diagnosed by the classifier with high specificity and sensitivity in both the original and validation cohorts. For the cohort, immune exposure information was limited to CMV serostatus. Across donors, most TCR sequences were observed very rarely, whereas some public TCRs were present in many individuals. A further reported finding was that TCR beta sequences accurately predicted the HLA-A and HLA-B alleles for most subjects in the first cohort. Because counts were too low, seventeen rarely observed V segments, including chromosome 9 orphons, were excluded from the earlier analysis of 587 of the donors. A later genetic analysis reported fewer N-insertions in productive TCRs among donors in an Asian-associated ancestry cluster than the roughly 640-donor mean. HLA typing was unavailable for some donors at each locus, so association tests used only the typed subset. A cluster of highly shared sequence variants was judged likely to be a technical artifact of the sequencing pipeline. According to a later analysis, most CMV-associated TCR beta chains appeared to be HLA-restricted, and the HLA associations seemed to be driven largely by CMV exposure. In a later analysis, several top co-occurrence clusters were reported to appear linked to parvovirus B19, influenza, CMV and Epstein-Barr virus. A later analysis found that HLA-associated TCR beta chains were more clonally expanded and had lower generation probabilities than equally common non-associated chains. An association between a missense DCLRE1C variant and V-gene and J-gene trimming of TCR beta chains was found in a later genetic analysis and replicated in an independent cohort. A few of the identified cytomegalovirus-associated TCR beta chains were confirmed in vitro to be specific for cytomegalovirus antigens. Some IMGT-functional V segments, including TRBV6-2 and TRBV6-3, could not be told apart with the 87-base-pair reads, so those segments were excluded. Correlated functional status among segregating V segments might reflect linkage disequilibrium, but an unknown experimental factor could not be ruled out. In a later analysis, the rate of TCR association differed among HLA loci, with DRB1 alleles having the most associated TCRs and HLA-C alleles having the fewest. The presence/absence analyses assumed that sequencing depth was roughly uniform across donors, and that assumption may not be true. Assigning TCR associations to individual alleles was difficult when HLA alleles, especially DR and DQ, strongly co-occurred. It was suggested by the authors that the approach could potentially be generalized to other disease states and immunological phenotypes.

In total, roughly 670 healthy bone marrow donors made up the cohort. At the time of sampling, every cohort member was nominally healthy, though immune exposures that went unrecorded were likely present. The donor was CMV seronegative and belonged to the group of 352 seronegative cohort members. A peripheral blood sample was collected from each donor, and TCR beta sequencing was performed on peripheral blood mononuclear cells. The Qiagen DNeasy Blood Extraction Kit was used to extract genomic DNA from the blood cell samples. The clonotype was recovered from a man aged 45 to 65 in good health and CMV-seronegative. The rearrangement joined TRBV5-4 to TRBJ2-4; a confident D gene designation cannot be given. The sample consisted of PBMCs. The encoded CDR3 is CASSVDPTGHPPKNIQYF. The base sequence is TGTGCCAGCAGCGTAGACCCGACTGGCCACCCACCCAAAAACATTCAGTACTTC.